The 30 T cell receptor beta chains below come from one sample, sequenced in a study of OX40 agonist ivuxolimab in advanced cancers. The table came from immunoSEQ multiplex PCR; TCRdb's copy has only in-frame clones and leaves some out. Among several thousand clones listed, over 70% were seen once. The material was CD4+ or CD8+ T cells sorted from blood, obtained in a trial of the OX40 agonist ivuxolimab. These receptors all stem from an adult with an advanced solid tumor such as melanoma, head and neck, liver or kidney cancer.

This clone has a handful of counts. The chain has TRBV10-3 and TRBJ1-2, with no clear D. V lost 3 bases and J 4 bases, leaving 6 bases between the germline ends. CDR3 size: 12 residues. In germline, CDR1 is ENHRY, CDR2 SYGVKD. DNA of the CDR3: TGTGCCATCAGTGACGGGGTCTATGGCTACACCTTC. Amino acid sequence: CAISDGVYGYTF.

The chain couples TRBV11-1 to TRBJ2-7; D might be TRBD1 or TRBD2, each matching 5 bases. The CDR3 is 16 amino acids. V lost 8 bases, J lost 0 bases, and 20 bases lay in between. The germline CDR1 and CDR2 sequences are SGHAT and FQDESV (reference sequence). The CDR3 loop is CASGDGGTGSSYEQYF. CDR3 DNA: TGTGCCAGCGGGGACGGTGGAACTGGTAGCTCCTACGAGCAGTACTTC. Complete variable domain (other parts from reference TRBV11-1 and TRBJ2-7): EAEVAQSPRYKITEKSQAVAFWCDPISGHATLYWYRQILGQGPELLVQFQDESVVDDSQLPKDRFSAERLKGVDSTLKIQPAELGDSAMYLCASGDGGTGSSYEQYFGPGTRLTVT.

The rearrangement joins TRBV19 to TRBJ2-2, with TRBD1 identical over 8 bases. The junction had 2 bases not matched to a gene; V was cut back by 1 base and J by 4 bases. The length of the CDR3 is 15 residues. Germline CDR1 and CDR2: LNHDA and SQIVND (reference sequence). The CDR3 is CASSIGTGFTGELFF. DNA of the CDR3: TGTGCCAGTAGTATAGGGACAGGGTTCACCGGGGAGCTGTTTTTT.

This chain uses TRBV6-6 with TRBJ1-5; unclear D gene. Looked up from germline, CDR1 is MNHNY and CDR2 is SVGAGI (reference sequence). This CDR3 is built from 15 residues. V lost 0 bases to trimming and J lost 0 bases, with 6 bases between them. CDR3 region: CASSYSGGSNQPQHF. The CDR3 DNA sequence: TGTGCCAGCAGTTACTCTGGAGGTAGCAATCAGCCCCAGCATTTT.

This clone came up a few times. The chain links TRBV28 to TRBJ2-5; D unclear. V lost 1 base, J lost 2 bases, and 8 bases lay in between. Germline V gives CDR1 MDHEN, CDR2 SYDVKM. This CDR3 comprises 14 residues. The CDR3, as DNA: TGTGCCAGCAGTTTATACGCCAAACAAGAGACCCAGTACTTC. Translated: CASSLYAKQETQYF.

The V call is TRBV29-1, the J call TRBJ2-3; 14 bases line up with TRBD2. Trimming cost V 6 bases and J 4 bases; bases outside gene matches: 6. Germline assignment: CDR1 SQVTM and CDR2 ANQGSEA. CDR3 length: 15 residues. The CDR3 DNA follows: TGCAGCGTCGCGGGACTAGCGGGAGTCCCAGATACGCAGTATTTT. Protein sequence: CSVAGLAGVPDTQYF.

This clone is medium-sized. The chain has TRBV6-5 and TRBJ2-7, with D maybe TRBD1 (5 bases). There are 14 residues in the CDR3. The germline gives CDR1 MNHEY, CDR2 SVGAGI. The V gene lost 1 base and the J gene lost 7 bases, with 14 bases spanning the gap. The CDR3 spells CASSYFSSGQEQYF. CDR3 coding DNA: TGTGCCAGCAGTTACTTTTCGTCAGGACAAGAGCAGTACTTC.

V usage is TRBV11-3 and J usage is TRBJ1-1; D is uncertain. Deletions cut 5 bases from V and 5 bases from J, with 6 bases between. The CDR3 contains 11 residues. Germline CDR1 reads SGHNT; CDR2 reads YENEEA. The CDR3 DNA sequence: TGTGCCAGCAGCCTTACGACTGAAGCTTTCTTT. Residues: CASSLTTEAFF. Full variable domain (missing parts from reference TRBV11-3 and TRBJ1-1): EAGVVQSPRYKIIEKKQPVAFWCNPISGHNTLYWYLQNLGQGPELLIRYENEEAVDDSQLPKDRFSAERLKGVDSTLKIQPAELGDSAVYLCASSLTTEAFFGQGTRLTVV.

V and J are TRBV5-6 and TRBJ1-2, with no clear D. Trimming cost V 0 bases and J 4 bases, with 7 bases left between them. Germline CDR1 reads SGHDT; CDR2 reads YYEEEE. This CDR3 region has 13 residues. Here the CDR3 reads CASSLGAVYGYTF. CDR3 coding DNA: TGTGCCAGCAGCTTGGGGGCGGTCTATGGCTACACCTTC.

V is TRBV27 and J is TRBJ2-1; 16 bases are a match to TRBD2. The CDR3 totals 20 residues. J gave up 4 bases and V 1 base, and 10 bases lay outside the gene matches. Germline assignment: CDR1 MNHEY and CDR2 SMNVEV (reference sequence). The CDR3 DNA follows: TGTGCCAGCAGTTTATACTCGGGACTAGCGGGAGGGCCGGGGTACAATGAGCAGTTCTTC. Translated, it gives CASSLYSGLAGGPGYNEQFF.

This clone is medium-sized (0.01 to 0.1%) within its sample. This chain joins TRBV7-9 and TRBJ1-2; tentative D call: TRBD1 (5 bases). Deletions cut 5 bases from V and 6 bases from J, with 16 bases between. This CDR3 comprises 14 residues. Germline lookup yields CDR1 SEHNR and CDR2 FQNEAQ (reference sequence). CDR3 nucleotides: TGTGCCAGCAGCCCCCCGGGGGTGCCCGATGGCTACACCTTC. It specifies CASSPPGVPDGYTF.

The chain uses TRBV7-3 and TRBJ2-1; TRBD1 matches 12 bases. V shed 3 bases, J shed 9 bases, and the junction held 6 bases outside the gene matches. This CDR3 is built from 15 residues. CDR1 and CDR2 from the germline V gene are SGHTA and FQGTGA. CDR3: CASSFGTGGAVEQFF. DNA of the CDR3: TGTGCCAGCAGCTTCGGGACAGGGGGCGCTGTTGAGCAGTTCTTC.

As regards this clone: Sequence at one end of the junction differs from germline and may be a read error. For the CDR3, the DNA is TGTGCTAGCAGCTTAGACCTAGCGGGGGAGGGGGAGCAGTACTTC. Translated: CASSLDLAGEGEQYF. This chain links TRBV7-7 with TRBJ2-7; 10 bases match TRBD2. The CDR3 has 15 residues. The V gene's germline CDR1 is SSHAT and CDR2 FNYEAQ (reference sequence).

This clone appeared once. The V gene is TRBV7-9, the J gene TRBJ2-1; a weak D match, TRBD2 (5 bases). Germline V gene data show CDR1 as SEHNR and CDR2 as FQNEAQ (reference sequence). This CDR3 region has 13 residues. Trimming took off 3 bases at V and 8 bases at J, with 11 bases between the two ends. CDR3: CASSFPGRDEQFF. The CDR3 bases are TGTGCCAGCAGCTTTCCGGGAAGGGATGAGCAGTTCTTC. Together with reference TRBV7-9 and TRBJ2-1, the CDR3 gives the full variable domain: DTGVSQNPRHKITKRGQNVTFRCDPISEHNRLYWYRQTLGQGPEFLTYFQNEAQLEKSRLLSDRFSAERPKGSFSTLEIQRTEQGDSAMYLCASSFPGRDEQFFGPGTRLTVL.

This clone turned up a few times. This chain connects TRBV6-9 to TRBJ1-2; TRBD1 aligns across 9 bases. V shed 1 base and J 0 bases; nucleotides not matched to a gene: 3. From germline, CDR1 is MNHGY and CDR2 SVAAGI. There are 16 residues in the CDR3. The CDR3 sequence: CASSYWTGESNYGYTF. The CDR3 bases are TGTGCCAGCAGTTATTGGACAGGGGAGTCTAACTATGGCTACACCTTC.

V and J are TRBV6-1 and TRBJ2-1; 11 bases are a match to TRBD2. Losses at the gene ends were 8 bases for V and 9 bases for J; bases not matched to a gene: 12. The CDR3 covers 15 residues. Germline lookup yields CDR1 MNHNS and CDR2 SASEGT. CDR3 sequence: CASAHSLAGGLEQFF. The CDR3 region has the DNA TGTGCCAGCGCCCACAGCCTAGCGGGAGGCCTTGAGCAGTTCTTC.

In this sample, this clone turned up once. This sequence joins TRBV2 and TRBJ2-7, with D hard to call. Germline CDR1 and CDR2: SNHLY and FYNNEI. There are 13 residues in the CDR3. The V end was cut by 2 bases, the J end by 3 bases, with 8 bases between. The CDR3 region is CASSEWNGYEQYF. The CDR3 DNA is TGTGCCAGCAGTGAATGGAATGGCTACGAGCAGTACTTC.

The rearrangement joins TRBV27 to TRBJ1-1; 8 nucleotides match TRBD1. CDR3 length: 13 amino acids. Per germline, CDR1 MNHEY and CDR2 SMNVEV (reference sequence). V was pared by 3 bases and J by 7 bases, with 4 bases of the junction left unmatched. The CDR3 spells CASSFSGQGEAFF. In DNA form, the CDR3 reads TGTGCCAGCAGTTTCTCAGGACAGGGTGAAGCTTTCTTT.

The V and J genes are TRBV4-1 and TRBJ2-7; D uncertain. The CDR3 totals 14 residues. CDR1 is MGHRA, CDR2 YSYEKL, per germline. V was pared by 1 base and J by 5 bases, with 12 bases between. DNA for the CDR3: TGCGCCAGCAGCCAAGTCGAGACGGCTAACGAGCAGTACTTC. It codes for CASSQVETANEQYF.

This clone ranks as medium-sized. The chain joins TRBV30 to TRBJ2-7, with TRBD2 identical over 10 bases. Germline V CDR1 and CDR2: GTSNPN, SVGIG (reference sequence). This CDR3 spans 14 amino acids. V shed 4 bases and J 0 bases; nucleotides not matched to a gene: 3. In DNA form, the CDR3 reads TGTGCCTGGACCCTAGCGGGGGACTCCTACGAGCAGTACTTC. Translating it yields CAWTLAGDSYEQYF.

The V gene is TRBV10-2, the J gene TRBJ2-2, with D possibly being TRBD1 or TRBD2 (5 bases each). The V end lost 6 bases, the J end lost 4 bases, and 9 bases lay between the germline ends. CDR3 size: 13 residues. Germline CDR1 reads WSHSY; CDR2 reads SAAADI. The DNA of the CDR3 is TGCGCCAGCAGGGGACGTTCCACCGGGGAGCTGTTTTTT. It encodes CASRGRSTGELFF.

The CDR3 coding sequence is TGTGCCAGCAGTTTAAAAGGGGGGCTATACAATGAGCAGTTCTTC. Translating it yields CASSLKGGLYNEQFF. The chain combines TRBV28 with TRBJ2-1, with D tentatively TRBD1 or TRBD2 (6 bases each). Germline lookup yields CDR1 MDHEN and CDR2 SYDVKM. Trimming removed 2 bases at V and 4 bases at J, with 12 bases between. The CDR3 length is 15 residues.

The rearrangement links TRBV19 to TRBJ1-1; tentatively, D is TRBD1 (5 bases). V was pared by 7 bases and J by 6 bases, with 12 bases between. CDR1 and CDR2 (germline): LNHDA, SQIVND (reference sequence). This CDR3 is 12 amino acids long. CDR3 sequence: CASTLMGAEAFF. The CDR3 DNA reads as TGTGCCAGTACCTTGATGGGGGCTGAAGCTTTCTTT.

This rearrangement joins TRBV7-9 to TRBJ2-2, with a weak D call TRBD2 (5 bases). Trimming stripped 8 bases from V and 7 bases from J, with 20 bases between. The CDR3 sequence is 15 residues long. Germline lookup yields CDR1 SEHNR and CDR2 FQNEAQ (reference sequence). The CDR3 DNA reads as TGTGCCAGCCCCCCGTTTCGAGGGAGTAACGGGGAGCTGTTTTTT. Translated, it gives CASPPFRGSNGELFF. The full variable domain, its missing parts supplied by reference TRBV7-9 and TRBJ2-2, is DTGVSQNPRHKITKRGQNVTFRCDPISEHNRLYWYRQTLGQGPEFLTYFQNEAQLEKSRLLSDRFSAERPKGSFSTLEIQRTEQGDSAMYLCASPPFRGSNGELFFGEGSRLTVL.

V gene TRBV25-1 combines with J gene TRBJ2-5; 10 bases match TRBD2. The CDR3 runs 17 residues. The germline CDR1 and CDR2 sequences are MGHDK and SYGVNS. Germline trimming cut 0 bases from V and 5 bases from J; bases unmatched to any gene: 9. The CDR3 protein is CASSEYTLAGAAETQYF. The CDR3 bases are TGTGCCAGCAGTGAATACACGCTAGCGGGAGCGGCTGAGACCCAGTACTTC.

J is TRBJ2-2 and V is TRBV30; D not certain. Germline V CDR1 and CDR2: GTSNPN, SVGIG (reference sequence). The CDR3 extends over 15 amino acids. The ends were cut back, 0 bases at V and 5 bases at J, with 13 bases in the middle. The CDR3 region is CAWSVYVGRTGELFF. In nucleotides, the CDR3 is TGTGCCTGGAGTGTATACGTGGGTCGAACCGGGGAGCTGTTTTTT.

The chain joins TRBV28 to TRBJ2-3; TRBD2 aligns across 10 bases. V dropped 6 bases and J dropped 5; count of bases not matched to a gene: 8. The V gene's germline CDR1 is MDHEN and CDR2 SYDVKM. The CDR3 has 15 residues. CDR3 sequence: CASRLPGLAQDTQYF. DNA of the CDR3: TGTGCCAGCAGGCTCCCGGGACTAGCGCAAGATACGCAGTATTTT.

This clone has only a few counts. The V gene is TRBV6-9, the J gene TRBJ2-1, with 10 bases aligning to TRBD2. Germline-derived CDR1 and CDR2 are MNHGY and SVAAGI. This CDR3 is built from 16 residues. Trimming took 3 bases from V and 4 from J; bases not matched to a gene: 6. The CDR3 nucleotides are TGTGCCAGCAGTTACGATGGGACTAGCGATTACAATGAGCAGTTCTTC. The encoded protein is CASSYDGTSDYNEQFF.

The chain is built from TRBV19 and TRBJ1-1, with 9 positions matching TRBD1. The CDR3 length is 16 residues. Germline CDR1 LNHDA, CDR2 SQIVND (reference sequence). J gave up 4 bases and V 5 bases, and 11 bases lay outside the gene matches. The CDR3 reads CASSEETGGFTTEAFF. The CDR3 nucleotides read TGTGCCAGTAGTGAAGAGACAGGGGGTTTTACCACTGAAGCTTTCTTT. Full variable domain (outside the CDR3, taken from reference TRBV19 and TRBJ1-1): DGGITQSPKYLFRKEGQNVTLSCEQNLNHDAMYWYRQDPGQGLRLIYYSQIVNDFQKGDIAEGYSVSREKKESFPLTVTSAQKNPTAFYLCASSEETGGFTTEAFFGQGTRLTVV.

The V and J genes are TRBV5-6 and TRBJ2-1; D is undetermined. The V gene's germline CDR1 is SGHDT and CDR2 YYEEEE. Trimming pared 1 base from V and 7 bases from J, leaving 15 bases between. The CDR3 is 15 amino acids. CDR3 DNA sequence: TGTGCCAGCAGCTTGTGGCGCCCCGCCCTGAATGAGCAGTTCTTC. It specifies CASSLWRPALNEQFF.